This TCR beta chain is drawn from a study of OX40 agonist ivuxolimab in advanced cancers. The study in broad terms: Ivuxolimab, which targeted the costimulatory receptor OX40 (CD134), was an agonistic, fully human IgG2 monoclonal antibody. Intravenous ivuxolimab was administered to patients every 2 weeks at six dose levels: 0.01, 0.1, 0.3, 1.5, 3 and 10 mg/kg. Among the roughly 50 dose-escalation patients, 19 had hepatocellular carcinoma, roughly 15 melanoma, 9 renal cell carcinoma and 9 head and neck cancer. In the dose-escalation cohort, around four fifths of patients were male, and the mean age was roughly 60 years, with a range of about 23 to 85. Patients were allowed to have had prior anti-PD-1, anti-PD-L1 or anti-CTLA-4 therapy, and approximately 39% of the dose-escalation patients had been treated with checkpoint inhibitors. Three dose-escalation patients achieved partial responses, one with hepatocellular carcinoma and two with cutaneous melanoma. The purpose of peripheral TCRbeta sequencing was to test whether ivuxolimab changed TCR sequence diversity and led to clonal T-cell expansion. The paper describes the monotherapy dose-escalation part (N of about 52 patients) of the phase I trial of ivuxolimab.

What the research found in general, with its limitations: The antigen specificity of the clonally expanded peripheral T cells was not determined. At doses from 0.1 to 3.0 mg/kg, clonal expansion was seen in both CD4+ and CD8+ blood T cells between baseline and week 6. Low levels of normalized T-cell clonal expansion were also shown by some nonresponding patients. After ivuxolimab, CD8+ T cells had more expanded clones than CD4+ T cells on average. Partial responders in the 0.1-3.0 mg/kg groups had among the lowest normalized peripheral clonal expansion, especially among CD8+ T cells.

The CDR3 starts with the cysteine, ends with the phenylalanine, and has 16 residues. Only the CDR3 portion is preserved as DNA: 48 bases, with reading frame beginning at the first base. Trimming removed 3 bases from V and 4 bases from J; the gene matches leave 9 bases unexplained. CDR1 and CDR2 are read off the germline V gene as SGDLS and YYNGEE. Worth noting for this clone: Its antigen is still unknown. Per-nucleotide qualities are absent, and no much larger clonotype sits a single base away.

The trial excluded patients who had a history of autoimmune disease or were on systemic immunosuppression. Peripheral blood for TCR sequencing was collected from all dose cohorts at baseline, on cycle 4 day 1, and on cycle 7 day 1. Samples came from an open-label, multicenter, first-in-human phase I dose-escalation trial of ivuxolimab. Adults with locally advanced or metastatic head and neck squamous cell, hepatocellular, melanoma or renal cell carcinoma were enrolled in the trial. Before TCR sequencing, CD4+ and CD8+ T cells were separately sorted from peripheral blood. Genomic DNA was isolated from the sorted cells so that the TCRbeta CDR3 region could be sequenced. The immunoSEQ Assay was used to sequence the TCRbeta CDR3 regions. TCRdb obtained this table from immuneACCESS and retained in-frame rearrangements with V and J assigned. These tables miss some clones; where compared with another copy, unresolved V genes account for less than half of the shortfall, and the remainder is unexplained. Present in this sample are 60,000 to 85,000 clones, about four fifths of which were seen just once. The ten largest account for less than 7.5% of the sample.

The chain joins TRBV9 to TRBJ2-5, and 10 bases in between align with TRBD1. The sample consisted of CD4+ or CD8+ T cells sorted from blood, taken in a trial of the OX40 agonist ivuxolimab. The sequence was obtained from an adult with an advanced solid tumor such as melanoma, head and neck, liver or kidney cancer. The nucleotides read TGTGCCAGCAGCGCGATGCCGGGACAGGGGAGAGAGACCCAGTACTTC. Its protein is CASSAMPGQGRETQYF.